This T cell receptor beta chain was documented in a study of blood T cell repertoires in COVID-19. Across the whole study: In each case, the material was cDNA or gDNA derived from T cells, B-cell-depleted T cells, or PBMCs.

The CDR3 sequence is 15 residues long. The V end was cut by 2 bases, the J end by 8 bases, with 15 bases between. The germline V gene has CDR1 LGHNA and CDR2 YSLEER. Residents of around 24 US areas, aged about 18 to 89 years, made up the participants. Cohort placement rested on clinical history that participants reported themselves. The repertoire was sequenced with immunoSEQ multiplex PCR; TCRdb's copy has only in-frame clones and lacks some. Found here are hundreds of thousands of clones, 75% to 95% of them singletons; the top ten hold approximately 2%. This clonotype was obtained from a woman aged 18-35 years who had recovered from COVID-19. Sequenced: PBMCs or T cells enriched from blood (not recorded which). The chain has TRBV4-3 and TRBJ1-4; no definite D call. This CDR3 reads CASSQLTLGGEKLFF. The CDR3 DNA sequence: TGCGCCAGCAGCCAATTGACTCTTGGAGGAGAAAAACTGTTTTTT.